A selection of T cell receptor beta chains follows, all from one sample in a study of Ad26.COV2.S vaccination and SARS-CoV-2 variants. Libraries were prepared by immunoSEQ multiplex PCR; TCRdb keeps only in-frame clonotypes and omits some of them. The table records around 400,000 clones, 75% to 95% of them present only once. This specimen was peripheral blood, taken in a trial of Ad26.COV2.S vaccine versus placebo. Receptors originate from a person aged 18-65 years who received the Ad26.COV2.S COVID-19 vaccine or a placebo. Both conserved end residues are part of each CDR3. A D gene is named only where the DNA matches it firmly. Expanded clones get a size class; other rows say once, few or many, or leave the size out.

d_gene: .; v_gene: TRBV15; len: 15; j_gene: TRBJ1-4; abundance: .; CDR3aa: CATSREGRVTEKLFF; CDR3nt: TGTGCCACCAGCAGGGAGGGCAGGGTGACCGAAAAACTGTTTTTT
d_gene: .; v_gene: TRBV19; len: 17; j_gene: TRBJ1-6; abundance: .; CDR3aa: CASSINFDSEDNSPLHF; CDR3nt: TGTGCCAGTAGTATTAATTTTGACAGCGAAGATAATTCACCCCTCCACTTT
d_gene: .; v_gene: TRBV5-5; len: 14; j_gene: TRBJ2-2; abundance: .; CDR3aa: CASSLVWGTGELFF; CDR3nt: TGTGCCAGCAGCTTGGTGTGGGGGACCGGGGAGCTGTTTTTT
d_gene: .; v_gene: TRBV12-3/TRBV12-4; len: 11; j_gene: TRBJ2-1; abundance: .; CDR3aa: CASTQRGEQFF; CDR3nt: TGTGCCAGCACCCAACGCGGTGAGCAGTTCTTC
d_gene: .; v_gene: TRBV7-2; len: 12; j_gene: TRBJ2-5; abundance: .; CDR3aa: CASGGSGETQYF; CDR3nt: TGTGCCAGTGGGGGATCCGGGGAGACCCAGTACTTC
d_gene: TRBD1; v_gene: TRBV7-8; len: 18; j_gene: TRBJ2-6; abundance: .; CDR3aa: CASSSTGGFGSGANVLTF; CDR3nt: TGTGCCAGCAGCTCAACAGGGGGGTTTGGCTCTGGGGCCAACGTCCTGACTTTC
d_gene: TRBD2; v_gene: TRBV5-1; len: 15; j_gene: TRBJ2-7; abundance: .; CDR3aa: CASSLAGTSAYEQYF; CDR3nt: TGCGCCAGCAGCTTGGCTGGGACTAGCGCCTACGAGCAGTACTTC
d_gene: TRBD2; v_gene: TRBV27; len: 15; j_gene: TRBJ2-5; abundance: once; CDR3aa: CASAGLAGWRETQYF; CDR3nt: TGTGCCAGCGCTGGACTAGCGGGGTGGAGAGAGACCCAGTACTTC
d_gene: TRBD1; v_gene: TRBV5-1; len: 15; j_gene: TRBJ2-1; abundance: .; CDR3aa: CASSPGTGAINEQFF; CDR3nt: TGCGCCAGCAGCCCCGGGACAGGGGCGATCAATGAGCAGTTCTTC
d_gene: .; v_gene: TRBV23-1; len: 18; j_gene: TRBJ1-1; abundance: .; CDR3aa: CASSQSQRTTSSNTEAFF; CDR3nt: TGCGCCAGCAGTCAATCCCAAAGGACGACCTCTTCGAACACTGAAGCTTTCTTT
d_gene: .; v_gene: TRBV7-9; len: 14; j_gene: TRBJ1-1; abundance: .; CDR3aa: CASSSTEGWTEAFF; CDR3nt: TGTGCCAGCAGCTCCACGGAGGGCTGGACTGAAGCTTTCTTT
d_gene: TRBD2; v_gene: TRBV2; len: 13; j_gene: TRBJ2-1; abundance: .; CDR3aa: CASSGLANNEQFF; CDR3nt: TGTGCCAGCTCGGGACTAGCGAACAATGAGCAGTTCTTC